This T cell receptor (beta chain) is from a study of blood T cell repertoires in COVID-19. The data were produced by immunoSEQ multiplex PCR, yet TCRdb's version contains in-frame clones alone and is incomplete. The repertoire includes 20,000 to 30,000 clones, approximately 87% of them detected once, and roughly 25% sits in the top ten. The V end lost 0 bases, the J end lost 8 bases, and 3 bases lay between the germline ends. The CDR3 length is 11 residues. Germline loops: CDR1 SGHDT, CDR2 YYEEEE. What was sequenced was peripheral blood. The chain recombines TRBV5-6 with TRBJ2-1; D call uncertain. This clonotype was sampled from a human donor with active COVID-19. The donor label of this sample is uncertain. This CDR3 reads CASSLVDEQFF. In nucleotides, the CDR3 is TGTGCCAGCAGCTTGGTCGATGAGCAGTTCTTC.